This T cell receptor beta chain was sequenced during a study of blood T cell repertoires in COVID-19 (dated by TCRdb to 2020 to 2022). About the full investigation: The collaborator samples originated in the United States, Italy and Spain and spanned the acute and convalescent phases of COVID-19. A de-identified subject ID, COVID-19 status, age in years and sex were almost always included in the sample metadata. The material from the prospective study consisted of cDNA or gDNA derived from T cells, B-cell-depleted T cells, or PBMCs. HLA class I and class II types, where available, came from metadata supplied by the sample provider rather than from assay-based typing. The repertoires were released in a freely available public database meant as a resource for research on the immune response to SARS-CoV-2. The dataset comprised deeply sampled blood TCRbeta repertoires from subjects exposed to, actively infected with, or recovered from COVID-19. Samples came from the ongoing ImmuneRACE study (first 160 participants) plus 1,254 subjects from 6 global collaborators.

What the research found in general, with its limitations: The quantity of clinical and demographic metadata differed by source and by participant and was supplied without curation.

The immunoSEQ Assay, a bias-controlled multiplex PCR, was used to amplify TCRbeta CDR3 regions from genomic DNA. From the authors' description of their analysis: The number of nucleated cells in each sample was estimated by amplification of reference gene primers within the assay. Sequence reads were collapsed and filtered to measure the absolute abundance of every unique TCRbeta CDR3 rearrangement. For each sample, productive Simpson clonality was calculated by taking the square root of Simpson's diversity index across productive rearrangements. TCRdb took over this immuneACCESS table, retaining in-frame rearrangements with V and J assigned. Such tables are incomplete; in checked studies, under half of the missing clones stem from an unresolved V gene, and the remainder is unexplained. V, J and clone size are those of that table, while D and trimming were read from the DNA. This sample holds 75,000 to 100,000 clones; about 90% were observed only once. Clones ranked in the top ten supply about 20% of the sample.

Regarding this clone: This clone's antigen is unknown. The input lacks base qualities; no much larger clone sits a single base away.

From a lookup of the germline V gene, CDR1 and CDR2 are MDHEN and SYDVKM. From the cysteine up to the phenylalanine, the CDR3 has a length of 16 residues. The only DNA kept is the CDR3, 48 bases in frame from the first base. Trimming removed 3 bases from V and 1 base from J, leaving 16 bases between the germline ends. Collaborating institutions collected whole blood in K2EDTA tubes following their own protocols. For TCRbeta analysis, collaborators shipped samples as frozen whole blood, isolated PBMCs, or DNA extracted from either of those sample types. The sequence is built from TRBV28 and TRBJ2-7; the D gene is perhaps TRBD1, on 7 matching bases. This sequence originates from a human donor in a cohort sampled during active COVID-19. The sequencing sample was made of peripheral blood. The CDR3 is CASSFPGGLLSYEQYF. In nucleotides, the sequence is TGTGCCAGCAGTTTCCCAGGGGGACTGCTATCCTACGAGCAGTACTTC.